This paragraph reports one T cell receptor beta chain. Some clones are missing from TCRdb's copy, which holds only in-frame ones; the method was immunoSEQ multiplex PCR. Of around 50,000 clones listed, about 85% are singletons. The CDR3 covers 13 residues. CDR1 is SGHDT and CDR2 is YYEEEE in the germline V gene. The V gene end was trimmed by 0 bases and the J gene end by 7 bases; junction bases not matched to a gene: 3. These data are taken from a study of OX40 agonist ivuxolimab in advanced cancers. Background on the study: Ivuxolimab, which patients received intravenously every 2 weeks, was dosed at 0.01 to 10 mg/kg.

The sample was CD4+ or CD8+ T cells sorted from blood, taken in a trial of the OX40 agonist ivuxolimab. J is TRBJ1-2 and V is TRBV5-6; 7 nucleotides match TRBD1. The sequence came from an adult with an advanced solid tumor such as melanoma, head and neck, liver or kidney cancer. The CDR3 nucleotides are TGTGCCAGCAGCTTGGGACAGGGTAGTGGCTACACCTTC. Translation gives CASSLGQGSGYTF. Filled out from reference TRBV5-6 and TRBJ1-2, the complete variable domain reads DAGVTQSPTHLIKTRGQQVTLRCSPKSGHDTVSWYQQALGQGPQFIFQYYEEEERQRGNFPDRFSGHQFPNYSSELNVNALLLGDSALYLCASSLGQGSGYTFGSGTRLTVV.